Sequencing of this T cell receptor (beta chain) was carried out in a study of T cells after yellow fever vaccination. General study findings and limits: The secondary T-cell response peaked on day 5, not day 15, but was weaker. Abundant clonotypes from the bulk population could have been carried over as contaminants into FACS-sorted repertoires. Reappearance after the booster was observed for most primary-vaccination clones (96% CD4, about 91% CD8).

The germline gives CDR1 MNHEY, CDR2 SVGEGT. The length of the CDR3 is 15 residues. V lost 3 bases and J 4 bases, leaving 15 bases between the germline ends. Points on this clonotype: Antigen unknown.

TCRdb independently ran MiXCR on the 5' RACE reads; one entry per CDR3 protein. Of some 160,000 distinct CDR3 sequences listed, about a tenth are singletons. The source of this sequence is a man younger than 35 who received the YFV17D yellow fever vaccine. The rearrangement joins TRBV6-2 or TRBV6-3 to TRBJ1-2; D perhaps matches TRBD1 (5 bases). This sample comprised CD8+ T cells sorted from PBMCs, obtained 45 days after the yellow fever booster vaccination. CDR3 in DNA: TGTGCCAGCAGTTATTCAGCTACCCAGGGCTATGGCTACACCTTC. Protein: CASSYSATQGYGYTF.